The 7 T cell receptor beta chains below were found in one sample sequenced in a study of OX40 agonist ivuxolimab in advanced cancers. Profiling relied on immunoSEQ multiplex PCR, and the TCRdb table lists in-frame clones only, not all of them. The profile covers around 24,000 clones, with roughly 77% appearing a single time and roughly 33% taken by the ten largest. This specimen consisted of CD4+ or CD8+ T cells sorted from blood, obtained in a trial of the OX40 agonist ivuxolimab. These receptors came from an adult with an advanced solid tumor such as melanoma, head and neck, liver or kidney cancer.

V and J are TRBV5-6 and TRBJ1-2; D may be TRBD1 (6 bases). CDR3 length equals 13 residues. Germline V lookup: CDR1 SGHDT, CDR2 YYEEEE. Trimming left V 4 bases short and J 4 bases short, with 11 bases between. CDR3 protein: CASSPGTTYGYTF. CDR3 coding DNA: TGTGCCAGCAGCCCCGGGACAACCTATGGCTACACCTTC.

The chain carries TRBV15 and TRBJ2-3, with 11 bases matching TRBD1. This CDR3 comprises 17 residues. The V segment lost 0 bases and the J segment 4 bases; nucleotides outside the gene matches: 6. Germline V gene data show CDR1 as LNHNV and CDR2 as YYDKDF (reference sequence). The CDR3 coding sequence is TGTGCCACCAGCAGAGAGGCCCCGGGACAGGGGGCAGATACGCAGTATTTT. This gives the protein CATSREAPGQGADTQYF. The variable domain in full, completed from reference TRBV15 and TRBJ2-3, reads DAMVIQNPRYQVTQFGKPVTLSCSQTLNHNVMYWYQQKSSQAPKLLFHYYDKDFNNEADTPDNFQSRRPNTSFCFLDIRSPGLGDTAMYLCATSREAPGQGADTQYFGPGTRLTVL.

In its sample, this clone was seen a few times. This chain uses TRBV6-5 with TRBJ2-1, with D uncertain. Germline V CDR1 and CDR2: MNHEY, SVGAGI. The V and J ends lost 3 bases and 6 bases respectively, with 3 bases between them. The CDR3 extends over 11 amino acids. The CDR3 DNA is TGTGCCAGCAGTTATCCCAATGAGCAGTTCTTC. Its translation is CASSYPNEQFF.

The V and J genes are TRBV5-1 and TRBJ2-2; D ambiguous. CDR1 SGHRS and CDR2 YFSETQ come from the germline V gene. The CDR3 covers 15 residues. V was pared by 0 bases and J by 4 bases, with 10 bases between. CDR3 DNA: TGCGCCAGCAGCTTGGCTAGGGTCACCACCGGGGAGCTGTTTTTT. Its protein product is CASSLARVTTGELFF.

This clone has only one observation. The rearrangement joins TRBV27 to TRBJ2-7, with TRBD2 matching over 7 bases. CDR3 length: 14 amino acids. The V segment lost 7 bases and the J segment 2 bases; nucleotides outside the gene matches: 8. Germline V gives CDR1 MNHEY, CDR2 SMNVEV (reference sequence). Written as DNA, the CDR3 is TGTGCCAGCAAGTTGGCCGGACTAGCCTACGAGCAGTACTTC. Its translation is CASKLAGLAYEQYF.

This clone has a handful of counts. V and J are TRBV5-4 and TRBJ1-5; 7 positions agree with TRBD1. The V gene's germline CDR1 is SGHNT and CDR2 YYREEE (reference sequence). This CDR3 is 14 amino acids long. The J segment lost 6 bases and the V segment lost 4 bases, leaving 7 bases of the junction unmatched. The CDR3 bases are TGTGCCAGCAGCCAGGAGGGGGCCGGTCAGCCCCAGCATTTT. It is translated as CASSQEGAGQPQHF.

The rearrangement uses TRBV15 and TRBJ2-1, with 12 bases fitting TRBD2. V shed 5 bases, J shed 8 bases, and the junction held 10 bases outside the gene matches. The CDR3 totals 16 residues. Germline V gives CDR1 LNHNV, CDR2 YYDKDF (reference sequence). CDR3 bases: TGTGCCACCAGCCCAACGACTAGCGGGAGTAGGGATGAGCAGTTCTTC. It codes for CATSPTTSGSRDEQFF.